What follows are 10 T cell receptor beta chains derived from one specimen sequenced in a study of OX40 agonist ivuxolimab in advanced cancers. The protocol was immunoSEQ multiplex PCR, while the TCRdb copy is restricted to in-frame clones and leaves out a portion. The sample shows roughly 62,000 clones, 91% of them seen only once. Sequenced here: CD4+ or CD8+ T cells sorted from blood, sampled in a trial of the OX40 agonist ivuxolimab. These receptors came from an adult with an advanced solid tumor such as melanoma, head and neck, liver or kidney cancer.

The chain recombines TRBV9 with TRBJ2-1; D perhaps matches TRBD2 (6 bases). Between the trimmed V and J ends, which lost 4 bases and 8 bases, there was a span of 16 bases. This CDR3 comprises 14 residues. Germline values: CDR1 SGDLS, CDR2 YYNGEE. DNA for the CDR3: TGTGCCAGCAGCATCGGGACTCCGAGGGATGAGCAGTTCTTC. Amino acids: CASSIGTPRDEQFF.

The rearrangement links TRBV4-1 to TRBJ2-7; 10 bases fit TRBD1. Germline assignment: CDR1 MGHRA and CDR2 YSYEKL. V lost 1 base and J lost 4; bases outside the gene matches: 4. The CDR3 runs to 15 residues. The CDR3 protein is CASSQGQGASYEQYF. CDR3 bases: TGCGCCAGCAGCCAAGGACAGGGGGCATCGTACGAGCAGTACTTC.

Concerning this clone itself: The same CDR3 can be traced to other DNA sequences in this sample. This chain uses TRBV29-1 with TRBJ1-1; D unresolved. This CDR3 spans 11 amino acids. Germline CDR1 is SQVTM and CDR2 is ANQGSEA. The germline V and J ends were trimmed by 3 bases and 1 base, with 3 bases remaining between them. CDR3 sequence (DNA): TGCAGCGTTGAGGAGAACACTGAAGCTTTCTTT. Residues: CSVEENTEAFF.

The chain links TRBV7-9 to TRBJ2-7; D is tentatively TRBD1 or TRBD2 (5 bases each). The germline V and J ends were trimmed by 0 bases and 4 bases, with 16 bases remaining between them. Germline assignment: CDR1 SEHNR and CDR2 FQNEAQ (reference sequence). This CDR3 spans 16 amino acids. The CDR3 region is CASSLALGDLAYEQYF. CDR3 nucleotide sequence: TGTGCCAGCAGCTTAGCGCTCGGGGACCTTGCGTACGAGCAGTACTTC. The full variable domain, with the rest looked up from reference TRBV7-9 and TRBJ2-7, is DTGVSQNPRHKITKRGQNVTFRCDPISEHNRLYWYRQTLGQGPEFLTYFQNEAQLEKSRLLSDRFSAERPKGSFSTLEIQRTEQGDSAMYLCASSLALGDLAYEQYFGPGTRLTVT.

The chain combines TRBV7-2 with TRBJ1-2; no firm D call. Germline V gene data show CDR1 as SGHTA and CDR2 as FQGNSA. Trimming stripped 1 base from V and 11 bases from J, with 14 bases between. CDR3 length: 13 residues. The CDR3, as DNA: TGTGCCAGCAGCTTAGTCCCTCAAGCTCCATACACCTTC. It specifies CASSLVPQAPYTF.

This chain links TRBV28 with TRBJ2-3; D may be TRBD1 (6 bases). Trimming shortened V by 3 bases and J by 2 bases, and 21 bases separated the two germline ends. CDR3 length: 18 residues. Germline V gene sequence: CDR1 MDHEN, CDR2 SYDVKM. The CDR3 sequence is CASSFFRGGAGPTDTQYF. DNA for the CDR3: TGTGCCAGCAGTTTTTTCAGGGGTGGTGCAGGTCCCACAGATACGCAGTATTTT. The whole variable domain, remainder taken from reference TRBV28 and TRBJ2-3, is DVKVTQSSRYLVKRTGEKVFLECVQDMDHENMFWYRQDPGLGLRLIYFSYDVKMKEKGDIPEGYSVSREKKERFSLILESASTNQTSMYLCASSFFRGGAGPTDTQYFGPGTRLTVL.

CDR3 nucleotide sequence: TGTGCCAGCAGCCTCGCCCAGGGGGTTAGGAATGAGCAGTTCTTC. Translated: CASSLAQGVRNEQFF. The V call is TRBV7-9, the J call TRBJ2-1; 7 bases are a match to TRBD1. The length of the CDR3 is 15 residues. CDR1 and CDR2 (germline): SEHNR, FQNEAQ (reference sequence). Losses at the gene ends were 5 bases for V and 7 bases for J; bases not matched to a gene: 11.

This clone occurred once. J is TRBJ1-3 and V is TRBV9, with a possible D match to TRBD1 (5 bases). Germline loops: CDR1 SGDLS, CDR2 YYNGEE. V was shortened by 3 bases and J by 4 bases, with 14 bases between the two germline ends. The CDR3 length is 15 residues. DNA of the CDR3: TGTGCCAGCAGCGCGAGCTGGGGGACCGGAAACACCATATATTTT. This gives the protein CASSASWGTGNTIYF.

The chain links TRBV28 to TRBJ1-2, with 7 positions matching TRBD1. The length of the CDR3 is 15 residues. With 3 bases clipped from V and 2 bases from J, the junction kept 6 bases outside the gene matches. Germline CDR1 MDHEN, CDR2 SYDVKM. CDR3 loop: CASSLEKTGNYGYTF. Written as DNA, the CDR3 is TGTGCCAGCAGTTTGGAGAAGACAGGGAACTATGGCTACACCTTC.

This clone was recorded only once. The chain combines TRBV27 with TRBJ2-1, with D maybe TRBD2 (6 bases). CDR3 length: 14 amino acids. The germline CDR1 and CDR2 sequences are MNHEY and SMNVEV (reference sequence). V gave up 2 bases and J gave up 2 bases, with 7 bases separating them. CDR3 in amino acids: CASSLAGTYNEQFF. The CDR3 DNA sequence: TGTGCCAGCAGTTTAGCGGGAACCTACAATGAGCAGTTCTTC.